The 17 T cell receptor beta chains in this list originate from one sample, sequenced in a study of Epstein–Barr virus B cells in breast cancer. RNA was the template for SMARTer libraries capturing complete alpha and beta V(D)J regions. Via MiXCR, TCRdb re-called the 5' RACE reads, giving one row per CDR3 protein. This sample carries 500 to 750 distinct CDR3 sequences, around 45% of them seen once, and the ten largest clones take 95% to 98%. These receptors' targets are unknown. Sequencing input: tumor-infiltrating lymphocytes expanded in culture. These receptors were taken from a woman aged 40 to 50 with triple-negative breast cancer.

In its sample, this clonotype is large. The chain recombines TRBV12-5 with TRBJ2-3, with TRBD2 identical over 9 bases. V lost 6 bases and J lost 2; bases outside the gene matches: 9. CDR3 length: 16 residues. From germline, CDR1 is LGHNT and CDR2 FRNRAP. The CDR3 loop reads CASGGAAGGVTDTQYF. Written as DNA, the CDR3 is TGTGCTAGTGGGGGGGCAGCGGGGGGTGTCACAGATACGCAGTATTTT.

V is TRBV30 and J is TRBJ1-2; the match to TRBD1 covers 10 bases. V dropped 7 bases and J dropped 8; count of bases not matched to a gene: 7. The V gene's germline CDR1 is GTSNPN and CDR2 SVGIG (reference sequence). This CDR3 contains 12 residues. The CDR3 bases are TGTGCCTCTGACAGGGGGCGGGAAGGCTACACCTTC. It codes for CASDRGREGYTF.

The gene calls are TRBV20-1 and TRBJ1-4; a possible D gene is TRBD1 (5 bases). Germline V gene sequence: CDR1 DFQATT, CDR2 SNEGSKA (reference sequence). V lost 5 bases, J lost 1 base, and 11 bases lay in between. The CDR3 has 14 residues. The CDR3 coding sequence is TGCAGTGCTCCTCGGCAGGGAACTAATGAAAAACTGTTTTTT. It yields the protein CSAPRQGTNEKLFF.

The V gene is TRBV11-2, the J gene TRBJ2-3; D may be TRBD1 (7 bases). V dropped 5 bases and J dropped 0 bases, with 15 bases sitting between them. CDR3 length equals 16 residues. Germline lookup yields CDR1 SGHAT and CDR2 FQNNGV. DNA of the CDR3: TGTGCCAGCAGCGCGAGGAGGGGGCTTAGCACAGATACGCAGTATTTT. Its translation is CASSARRGLSTDTQYF.

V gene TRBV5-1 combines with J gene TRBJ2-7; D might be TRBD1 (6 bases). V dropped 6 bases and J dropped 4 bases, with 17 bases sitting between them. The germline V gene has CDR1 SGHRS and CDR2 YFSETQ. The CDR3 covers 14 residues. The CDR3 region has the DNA TGCGCCAGCACCCCGGAGACAGGTACTTACGAGCAGTACTTC. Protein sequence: CASTPETGTYEQYF. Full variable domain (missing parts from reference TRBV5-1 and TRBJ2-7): KAGVTQTPRYLIKTRGQQVTLSCSPISGHRSVSWYQQTPGQGLQFLFEYFSETQRNKGNFPGRFSGRQFSNSRSEMNVSTLELGDSALYLCASTPETGTYEQYFGPGTRLTVT.

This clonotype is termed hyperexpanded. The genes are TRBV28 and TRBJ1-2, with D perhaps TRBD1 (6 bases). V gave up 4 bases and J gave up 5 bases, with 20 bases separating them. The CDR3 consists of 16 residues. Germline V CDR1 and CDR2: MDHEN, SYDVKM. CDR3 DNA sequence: TGTGCCAGCAGTTCACCCCGCCGGGACATTGTTTATGGCTACACCTTC. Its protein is CASSSPRRDIVYGYTF.

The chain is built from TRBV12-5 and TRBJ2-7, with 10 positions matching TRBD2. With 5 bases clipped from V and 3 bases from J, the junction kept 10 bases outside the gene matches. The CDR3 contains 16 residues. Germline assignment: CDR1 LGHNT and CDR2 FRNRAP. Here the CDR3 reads CASGLHLAGVYYEQYF. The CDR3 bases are TGTGCTAGTGGTCTCCACCTAGCGGGAGTCTACTACGAGCAGTACTTC.

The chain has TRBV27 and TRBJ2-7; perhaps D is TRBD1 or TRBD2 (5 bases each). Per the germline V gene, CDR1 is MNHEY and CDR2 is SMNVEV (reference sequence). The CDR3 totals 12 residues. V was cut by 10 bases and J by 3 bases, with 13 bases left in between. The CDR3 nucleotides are TGTGCCACCTGGGACGGTTTCTACGAGCAGTACTTC. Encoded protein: CATWDGFYEQYF.

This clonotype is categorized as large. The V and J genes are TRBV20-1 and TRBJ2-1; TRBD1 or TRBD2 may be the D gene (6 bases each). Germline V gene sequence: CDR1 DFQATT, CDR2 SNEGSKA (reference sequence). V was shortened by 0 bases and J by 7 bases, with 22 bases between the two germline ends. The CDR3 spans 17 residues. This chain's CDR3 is CSARDFREAGARNEQFF. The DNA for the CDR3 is TGCAGTGCTAGAGATTTTAGGGAGGCAGGGGCGCGGAATGAGCAGTTCTTC.

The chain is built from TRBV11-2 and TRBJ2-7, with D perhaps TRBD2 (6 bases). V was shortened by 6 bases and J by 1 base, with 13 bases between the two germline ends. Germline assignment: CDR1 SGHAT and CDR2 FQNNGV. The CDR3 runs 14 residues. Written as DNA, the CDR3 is TGTGCCAGCAGGGCGGGACCACCGTCCTACGAGCAGTACTTC. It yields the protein CASRAGPPSYEQYF.

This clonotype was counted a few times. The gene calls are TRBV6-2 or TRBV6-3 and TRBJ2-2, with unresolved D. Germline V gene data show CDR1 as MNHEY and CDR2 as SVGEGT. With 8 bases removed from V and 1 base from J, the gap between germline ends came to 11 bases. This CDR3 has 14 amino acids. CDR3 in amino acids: CASAWQRNTGELFF. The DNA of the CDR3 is TGTGCCAGCGCTTGGCAAAGGAACACCGGGGAGCTGTTTTTT.

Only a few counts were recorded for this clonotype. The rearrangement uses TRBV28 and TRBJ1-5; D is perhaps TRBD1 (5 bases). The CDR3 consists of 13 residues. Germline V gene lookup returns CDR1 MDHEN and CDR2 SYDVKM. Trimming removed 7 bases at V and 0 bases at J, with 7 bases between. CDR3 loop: CASKGTSNQPQHF. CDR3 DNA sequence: TGTGCCAGCAAGGGGACTAGCAATCAGCCCCAGCATTTT.

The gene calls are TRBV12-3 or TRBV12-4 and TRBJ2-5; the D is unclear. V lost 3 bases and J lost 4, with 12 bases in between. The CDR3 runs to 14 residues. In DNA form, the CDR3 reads TGTGCCAGCAGTTTGCCGGGCCCCCGAGAGACCCAGTACTTC. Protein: CASSLPGPRETQYF.

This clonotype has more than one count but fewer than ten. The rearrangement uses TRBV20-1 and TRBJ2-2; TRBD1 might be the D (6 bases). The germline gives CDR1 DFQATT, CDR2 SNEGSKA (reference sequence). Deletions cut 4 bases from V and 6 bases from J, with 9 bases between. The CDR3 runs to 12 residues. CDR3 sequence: CSATQGSGELFF. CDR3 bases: TGCAGTGCTACACAGGGTTCCGGGGAGCTGTTTTTT.

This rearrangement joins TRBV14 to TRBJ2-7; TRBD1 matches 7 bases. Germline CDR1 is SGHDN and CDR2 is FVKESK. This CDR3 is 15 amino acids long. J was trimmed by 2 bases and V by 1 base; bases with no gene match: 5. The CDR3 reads CASSQGQGEAYEQYF. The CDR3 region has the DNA TGTGCCAGCAGCCAAGGACAGGGAGAGGCCTACGAGCAGTACTTC.

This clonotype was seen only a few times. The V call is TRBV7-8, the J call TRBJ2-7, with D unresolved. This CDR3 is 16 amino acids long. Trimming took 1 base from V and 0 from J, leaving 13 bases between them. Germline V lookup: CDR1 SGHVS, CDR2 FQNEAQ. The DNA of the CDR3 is TGTGCCAGCAGCTTAGTGGCCACAGTACCCTCCTACGAGCAGTACTTC. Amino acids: CASSLVATVPSYEQYF. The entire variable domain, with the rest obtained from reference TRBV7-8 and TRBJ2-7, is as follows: GAGVSQSPRYKVAKRGQDVALRCDPISGHVSLFWYQQALGQGPEFLTYFQNEAQLDKSGLPSDRFFAERPEGSVSTLKIQRTQQEDSAVYLCASSLVATVPSYEQYFGPGTRLTVT.

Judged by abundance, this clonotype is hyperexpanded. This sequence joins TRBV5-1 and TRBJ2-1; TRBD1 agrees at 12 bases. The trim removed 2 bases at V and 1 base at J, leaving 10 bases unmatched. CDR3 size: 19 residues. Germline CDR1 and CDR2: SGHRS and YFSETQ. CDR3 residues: CASSFSGQGAPFSYNEQFF. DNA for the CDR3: TGCGCCAGCAGCTTTTCGGGACAGGGGGCCCCGTTTTCCTACAATGAGCAGTTCTTC.